This paragraph covers one TCR beta chain sequence. What it recognizes is unknown. Donors had no recently reported acute infections or vaccinations and were HIV-negative. This sample is drawn from a study of shared clonotypes between healthy human individuals. Trimming left V 0 bases short and J 8 bases short, with 8 bases between. Germline V gene data show CDR1 as KGHSH and CDR2 as LQKENI. The CDR3 has 13 amino acids. Source study methods: In the immunoSEQ data, sequences were junction-only and lacked quality scores, so filtering differed. Sequencing was performed with immunoSEQ multiplex PCR; in TCRdb, only in-frame clones are kept and a portion is missing. Clone size and V and J calls were adopted from that table, with D and trimming inferred from the DNA. The data show about 990,000 clones, with 75% to 80% seen just once and 0.55% to 0.7% held by the top ten. Notes on the study in general: Limitation of the genetic and exposure-history diversity represented came from the few donors.

Sequenced sample: memory CD4+ T cells from PBMCs. The sample's subset: CD45RA-negative fraction. The receptor was derived from a young man in good health. Some clones in this sample may be carry-over from other donors' samples. This rearrangement joins TRBV18 to TRBJ2-1, with D unclear. The CDR3 reads CASSPPGVDEQFF. The DNA for the CDR3 is TGTGCCAGCTCACCACCTGGGGTGGATGAGCAGTTCTTC. Combining the CDR3 with reference TRBV18 and TRBJ2-1 gives the whole variable domain NAGVMQNPRHLVRRRGQEARLRCSPMKGHSHVYWYRQLPEEGLKFMVYLQKENIIDESGMPKERFSAEFPKEGPSILRIQQVVRGDSAAYFCASSPPGVDEQFFGPGTRLTVL.